This T cell receptor beta chain stems from a study of shared clonotypes between healthy human individuals. Comments on this clone: Its antigen remains unknown. Distinct nucleotide sequences in the sample also encode this CDR3.

The CDR3 is made up of 16 amino acids. Germline loops: CDR1 SGHAT, CDR2 FQNNGV. V was shortened by 5 bases and J by 5 bases, with 19 bases between the two germline ends. The unsorted PBMC sample used ten immunoSEQ deep assay plates. TCRdb keeps only in-frame clones here, not all; method: immunoSEQ multiplex PCR. Among about 480,000 clones listed, roughly 85% were seen once. Findings and limits, study-wide: Among donors, the sharing of clonotypes was expected to be influenced by sequencing depth.

The sample consisted of PBMCs. This rearrangement joins TRBV11-2 to TRBJ2-1, with a tentative D call TRBD2 (6 bases). The origin of this receptor is a woman between 35 and 50 years old in good health. Some clones in this sample may be carry-over from other donors' samples. CDR3 residues: CASSPSADIGDNEQFF. CDR3 DNA: TGTGCCAGCAGCCCTAGCGCGGACATAGGGGACAATGAGCAGTTCTTC.